The 28 T cell receptor beta chains given below trace back to one sample, sequenced in a study of early T cells in non-severe SARS-CoV-2 infection. TCRdb used MiXCR to reprocess the 5' RACE reads, holding one entry per CDR3 protein. This repertoire shows 85,000 to 90,000 distinct CDR3 sequences, approximately 15% found once; its top ten account for just under 0.6%. Material: whole blood. The receptors were sampled from an adult who was a healthcare worker with PCR-confirmed SARS-CoV-2 infection or an uninfected control (not recorded which).

This chain uses TRBV28 with TRBJ2-2; 7 bases align to TRBD1. The CDR3 runs 15 residues. The germline V gene encodes CDR1 MDHEN and CDR2 SYDVKM. Germline trimming cut 7 bases from V and 2 bases from J; bases unmatched to any gene: 7. CDR3 region: CASTLGQLNTGELFF. The CDR3 bases are TGTGCCAGCACTTTGGGACAGTTAAACACCGGGGAGCTGTTTTTT.

This clonotype turned up a few times. The V call is TRBV9, the J call TRBJ2-3; 11 positions match TRBD2. With V trimmed by 3 bases and J by 1 base, 7 bases remained unmatched. CDR1 is SGDLS and CDR2 is YYNGEE in the germline V gene. The CDR3 contains 17 residues. The CDR3 nucleotides read TGTGCCAGCAGCGGCCGTAGCGGGGGGGTTGGCACAGATACGCAGTATTTT. It specifies CASSGRSGGVGTDTQYF.

At least ten counts were recorded for this clonotype. The chain recombines TRBV4-1 with TRBJ1-2; D is uncertain. The CDR3 contains 16 residues. The V end was cut by 1 base, the J end by 0 bases, with 12 bases between. Germline CDR1 and CDR2: MGHRA and YSYEKL. CDR3: CASSQVRVGTNYGYTF. The DNA for the CDR3 is TGCGCCAGCAGCCAAGTTAGGGTTGGGACTAACTATGGCTACACCTTC.

This clonotype has ten or more counts. CDR3 DNA sequence: TGTGCCAGCAGCTACCCGTTAACCGGGGAGCTGTTTTTT. Its translation: CASSYPLTGELFF. The V call is TRBV7-3, the J call TRBJ2-2; D call uncertain. Trimming shortened V by 4 bases and J by 5 bases, and 8 bases separated the two germline ends. The CDR3 is 13 amino acids. Germline CDR1 reads SGHTA; CDR2 reads FQGTGA.

This clonotype was found once. The chain uses TRBV5-1 and TRBJ2-1; TRBD2 matches at 10 bases. The CDR3 length is 15 residues. Per the germline V gene, CDR1 is SGHRS and CDR2 is YFSETQ. The ends lost 1 base at V and 3 bases at J; junction bases unmatched: 1. The chain's CDR3 is CASSLRLAGYNEQFF. The CDR3 region has the DNA TGCGCCAGCAGCTTGAGACTAGCGGGCTACAATGAGCAGTTCTTC.

The chain couples TRBV2 to TRBJ2-3; the D gene is possibly TRBD2 (5 bases). The CDR3 totals 16 residues. Germline V gene data show CDR1 as SNHLY and CDR2 as FYNNEI. V gave up 10 bases and J gave up 3 bases, with 23 bases separating them. The CDR3 DNA sequence: TGTGCCAACAACCACAACAAGGAGGTACGGACAGATACGCAGTATTTT. The encoded protein is CANNHNKEVRTDTQYF.

This clonotype was counted between two and nine times. The gene calls are TRBV20-1 and TRBJ2-2; 7 bases map to TRBD1. V lost 0 bases and J lost 4; bases outside the gene matches: 8. The CDR3 covers 16 residues. Germline assignment: CDR1 DFQATT and CDR2 SNEGSKA (reference sequence). CDR3 sequence (DNA): TGCAGTGCTAGAGATCGAAGGGGGCTAGGCACCGGGGAGCTGTTTTTT. Its protein product is CSARDRRGLGTGELFF.

V usage is TRBV20-1 and J usage is TRBJ2-5; the D is unclear. The CDR3 has 12 residues. V was cut by 2 bases and J by 2 bases, with 6 bases left in between. Germline CDR1 is DFQATT and CDR2 is SNEGSKA (reference sequence). The CDR3 DNA reads TGCAGTGCTAGAAAGGGACAAGAGACCCAGTACTTC. Its protein product is CSARKGQETQYF.

The V call is TRBV25-1, the J call TRBJ1-2, with 9 nucleotides matching TRBD1. Germline V gives CDR1 MGHDK, CDR2 SYGVNS. There are 14 residues in the CDR3. V was pared by 7 bases and J by 4 bases, with 7 bases of the junction left unmatched. The CDR3 sequence is CASKATGGGYGYTF. CDR3 nucleotides: TGTGCCAGCAAGGCGACAGGGGGTGGCTATGGCTACACCTTC.

The rearrangement uses TRBV6-5 and TRBJ2-3, with D unresolved. In germline, CDR1 is MNHEY, CDR2 SVGAGI. V was pared by 0 bases and J by 0 bases, with 7 bases between. The CDR3 totals 15 residues. CDR3 DNA: TGTGCCAGCAGTTACTCCCTACATAGCACAGATACGCAGTATTTT. Translation gives CASSYSLHSTDTQYF.

This clonotype was detected a few times. This chain links TRBV7-9 with TRBJ1-3; TRBD1 matches at 10 bases. CDR1 is SEHNR and CDR2 is FQNEAQ in the germline V gene (reference sequence). There are 18 residues in the CDR3. The V gene end was trimmed by 3 bases and the J gene end by 0 bases; junction bases not matched to a gene: 8. The DNA for the CDR3 is TGTGCCAGCAGCTTCTACGTTGGGACAGGGGACTCTGGAAACACCATATATTTT. It yields the protein CASSFYVGTGDSGNTIYF.

The chain couples TRBV2 to TRBJ1-6, with unresolved D. CDR3 size: 15 residues. Deletions cut 3 bases from V and 3 bases from J, with 9 bases between. Germline CDR1 and CDR2: SNHLY and FYNNEI. The CDR3 coding sequence is TGTGCCAGCAGTGAGGCTGAGCTCTATAATTCACCCCTCCACTTT. Translated: CASSEAELYNSPLHF.

A few counts support this clonotype. The V gene is TRBV4-2, the J gene TRBJ1-2; the D is unclear. The V end was cut by 0 bases, the J end by 5 bases, with 7 bases between. In germline, CDR1 is LGHNA, CDR2 YNFKEQ. The CDR3 is made up of 13 amino acids. The CDR3 region is CASSQDRPYGYTF. CDR3 DNA sequence: TGTGCCAGCAGCCAAGATCGTCCGTATGGCTACACCTTC.

This chain uses TRBV13 with TRBJ1-6; tentatively, D is TRBD1 (6 bases). The V gene lost 2 bases and the J gene lost 8 bases, with 16 bases spanning the gap. Germline CDR1 reads PRHDT; CDR2 reads FYEKMQ (reference sequence). This CDR3 has 16 residues. The CDR3: CASSLMGAIRDSPLHF. The CDR3 region has the DNA TGTGCCAGCAGCTTAATGGGGGCTATTCGAGATTCACCCCTCCACTTT.

This clonotype was detected many times. The V call is TRBV7-9, the J call TRBJ1-2, with 10 bases matching TRBD1. V shed 6 bases, J shed 8 bases, and the junction held 6 bases outside the gene matches. CDR1 is SEHNR and CDR2 is FQNEAQ in the germline V gene (reference sequence). The CDR3 runs 13 residues. Here the CDR3 DNA reads TGTGCCAGCAGTGGAGGGGACAGGGGCGGCTACACCTTC. This encodes CASSGGDRGGYTF.

A note on this clonotype: This may be a read error, as it is one base from a much larger clone. The gene calls are TRBV10-3 and TRBJ2-6; D gene uncertain. Germline CDR1 reads ENHRY; CDR2 reads SYGVKD. There are 15 residues in the CDR3. The CDR3 DNA follows: TGTACCATCAGTGAGTTCATCTCTGGGGCCAACGTCCTGACTTTC. This translates into CTISEFISGANVLTF.

The chain is built from TRBV7-8 and TRBJ2-3; TRBD2 is a possible D gene (5 bases). Germline V gene sequence: CDR1 SGHVS, CDR2 FQNEAQ. Between the trimmed V and J ends, which lost 0 bases and 2 bases, there was a span of 15 bases. The CDR3 sequence is 17 residues long. The DNA of the CDR3 is TGTGCCAGCAGCTTAGCAGCATCTAGCACCTACACAGATACGCAGTATTTT. Residues: CASSLAASSTYTDTQYF.

This clonotype showed up many times. This chain uses TRBV18 with TRBJ2-1; D gene ambiguous. The length of the CDR3 is 14 residues. Trimming stripped 8 bases from V and 9 bases from J, with 20 bases between. CDR1 and CDR2 (germline): KGHSH, LQKENI. DNA for the CDR3: TGTGCCAGCATAAAACCCGGGTTTGTCGGTGAGCAGTTCTTC. Its protein product is CASIKPGFVGEQFF. The whole variable domain, filled in from reference TRBV18 and TRBJ2-1, reads NAGVMQNPRHLVRRRGQEARLRCSPMKGHSHVYWYRQLPEEGLKFMVYLQKENIIDESGMPKERFSAEFPKEGPSILRIQQVVRGDSAAYFCASIKPGFVGEQFFGPGTRLTVL.

This rearrangement joins TRBV7-6 to TRBJ2-5, with 7 nucleotides matching TRBD1. This CDR3 region has 14 residues. CDR1 is SGHVS, CDR2 FNYEAQ, per germline. Trimming cost V 4 bases and J 5 bases; bases outside gene matches: 7. The DNA for the CDR3 is TGTGCCAGCAGCTCCAGAGCCAGGGGGGAGACCCAGTACTTC. Its protein product is CASSSRARGETQYF.

This chain links TRBV7-8 with TRBJ2-1, with 10 bases that match TRBD2. The germline gives CDR1 SGHVS, CDR2 FQNEAQ. The CDR3 runs 15 residues. With V trimmed by 3 bases and J by 8 bases, 7 bases remained unmatched. The CDR3 reads CASSFTSGVKDEQFF. CDR3 nucleotide sequence: TGTGCCAGCAGCTTTACTAGCGGGGTCAAAGATGAGCAGTTCTTC.

On this clonotype: Given the absence of the conserved phenylalanine or tryptophan at the CDR3 end, a read error is likely. The chain links TRBV10-3 to TRBJ1-2, with D maybe TRBD1 (5 bases). Between the trimmed V and J ends, which lost 2 bases and 4 bases, there was a span of 11 bases. CDR3 length: 14 residues. Germline values: CDR1 ENHRY, CDR2 SYGVKD. This chain's CDR3 is CAISEGREVYGYTS. The CDR3 nucleotides read TGTGCCATCAGTGAGGGCAGGGAAGTCTATGGCTACACCTCC.

The CDR3 DNA sequence: TGCGCCAGCAGCCCTATTGCAAGGGAGACCCAGTACTTC. It is translated as CASSPIARETQYF. The genes are TRBV4-1 and TRBJ2-5; D call uncertain. Deletions cut 4 bases from V and 5 bases from J, with 11 bases between. The CDR3 sequence is 13 residues long. The V gene's germline CDR1 is MGHRA and CDR2 YSYEKL.

In its sample, this clonotype was seen a few times. This sequence joins TRBV7-7 and TRBJ2-2; D possibly corresponds to TRBD2 (6 bases). Germline V gene lookup returns CDR1 SSHAT and CDR2 FNYEAQ (reference sequence). This CDR3 comprises 16 residues. The V end was cut by 5 bases, the J end by 10 bases, with 23 bases between. CDR3 residues: CASSVDLGLTREELFF. In nucleotides, the CDR3 is TGTGCCAGCAGCGTCGACCTGGGACTCACCCGTGAGGAGCTGTTTTTT.

This clonotype was detected many times. The genes are TRBV14 and TRBJ2-1; the D is unclear. Germline loops: CDR1 SGHDN, CDR2 FVKESK. The CDR3 covers 14 residues. V gave up 4 bases and J gave up 8 bases, with 15 bases separating them. In DNA form, the CDR3 reads TGTGCCAGCAGCCCAGTCGCCCCCGTCGATGAGCAGTTCTTC. Amino acid sequence: CASSPVAPVDEQFF.

The V call is TRBV9, the J call TRBJ2-1, with D maybe TRBD2 (6 bases). Per the germline V gene, CDR1 is SGDLS and CDR2 is YYNGEE. CDR3 size: 13 residues. Trimming took 2 bases from V and 4 from J, leaving 7 bases between them. The CDR3 region is CASSVRGYNEQFF. CDR3 DNA sequence: TGTGCCAGCAGCGTGCGGGGTTACAATGAGCAGTTCTTC.

The sample holds a few counts of this clonotype. The gene calls are TRBV3-1 and TRBJ1-2; 9 bases match TRBD1. V lost 3 bases, J lost 5 bases, and 7 bases stayed unmatched. This CDR3 contains 15 residues. Germline V gene lookup returns CDR1 LGHDT and CDR2 YNNKEL (reference sequence). This chain's CDR3 is CASSHRTGGVYGYTF. DNA of the CDR3: TGTGCCAGCAGCCATCGTACAGGGGGCGTTTATGGCTACACCTTC.

This clonotype was picked up many times. The gene calls are TRBV4-1 and TRBJ1-1; TRBD1 might be the D (6 bases). The CDR3 is 17 residues long. Trimming shortened V by 0 bases and J by 0 bases, and 14 bases separated the two germline ends. Germline V lookup: CDR1 MGHRA, CDR2 YSYEKL. The CDR3 bases are TGCGCCAGCAGCCAAGATACAGGGACCCGGCTGAACACTGAAGCTTTCTTT. Translated, it gives CASSQDTGTRLNTEAFF.

This clonotype was detected only a few times. The CDR3 reads CASSLTGVGYTF. The DNA of the CDR3 is TGTGCCAGCAGCCTAACAGGGGTTGGCTACACCTTC. The chain combines TRBV7-8 with TRBJ1-2, with TRBD1 matching over 7 bases. This CDR3 contains 12 residues. Trimming took 5 bases from V and 7 from J; bases not matched to a gene: 4. Per germline, CDR1 SGHVS and CDR2 FQNEAQ.